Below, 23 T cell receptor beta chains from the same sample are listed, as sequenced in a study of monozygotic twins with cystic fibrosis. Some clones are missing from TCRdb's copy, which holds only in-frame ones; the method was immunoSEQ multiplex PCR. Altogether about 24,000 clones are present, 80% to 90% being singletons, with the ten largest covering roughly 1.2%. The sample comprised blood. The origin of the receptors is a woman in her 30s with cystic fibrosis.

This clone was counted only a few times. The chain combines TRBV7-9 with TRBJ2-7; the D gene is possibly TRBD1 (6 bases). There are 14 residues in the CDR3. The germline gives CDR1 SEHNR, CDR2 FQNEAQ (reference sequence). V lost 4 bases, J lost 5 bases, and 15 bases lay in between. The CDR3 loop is CASSYTDSLNEQYF. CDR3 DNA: TGTGCCAGCAGCTATACGGACAGTTTGAACGAGCAGTACTTC.

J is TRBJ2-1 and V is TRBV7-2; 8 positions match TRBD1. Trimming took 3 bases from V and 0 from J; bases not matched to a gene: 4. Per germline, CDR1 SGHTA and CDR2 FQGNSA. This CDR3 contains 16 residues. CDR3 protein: CASSLTGASSYNEQFF. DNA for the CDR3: TGTGCCAGCAGCTTGACAGGGGCCAGCTCCTACAATGAGCAGTTCTTC. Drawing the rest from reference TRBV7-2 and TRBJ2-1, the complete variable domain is GAGVSQSPSNKVTEKGKDVELRCDPISGHTALYWYRQSLGQGLEFLIYFQGNSAPDKSGLPSDRFSAERTGGSVSTLTIQRTQQEDSAVYLCASSLTGASSYNEQFFGPGTRLTVL.

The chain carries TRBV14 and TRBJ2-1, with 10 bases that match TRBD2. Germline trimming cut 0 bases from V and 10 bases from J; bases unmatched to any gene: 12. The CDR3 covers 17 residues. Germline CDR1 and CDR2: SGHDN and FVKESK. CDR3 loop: CASSQDSGGLRSGEQFF. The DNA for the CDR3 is TGTGCCAGCAGCCAAGATAGCGGGGGGTTGAGGTCTGGGGAGCAGTTCTTC. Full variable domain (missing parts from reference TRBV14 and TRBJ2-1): EAGVTQFPSHSVIEKGQTVTLRCDPISGHDNLYWYRRVMGKEIKFLLHFVKESKQDESGMPNNRFLAERTGGTYSTLKVQPAELEDSGVYFCASSQDSGGLRSGEQFFGPGTRLTVL.

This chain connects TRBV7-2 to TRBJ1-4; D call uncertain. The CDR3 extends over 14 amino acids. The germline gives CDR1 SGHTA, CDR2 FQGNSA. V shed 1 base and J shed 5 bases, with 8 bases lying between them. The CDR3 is CASSLGGPNEKLFF. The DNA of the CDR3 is TGTGCCAGCAGCTTAGGAGGACCCAATGAAAAACTGTTTTTT.

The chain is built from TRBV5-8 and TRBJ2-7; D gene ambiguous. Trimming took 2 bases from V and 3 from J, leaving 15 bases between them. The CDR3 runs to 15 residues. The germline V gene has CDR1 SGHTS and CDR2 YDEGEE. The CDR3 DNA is TGTGCCAGCAGCTTCCTCCCTGCCCAACTCTACGAGCAGTACTTC. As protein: CASSFLPAQLYEQYF.

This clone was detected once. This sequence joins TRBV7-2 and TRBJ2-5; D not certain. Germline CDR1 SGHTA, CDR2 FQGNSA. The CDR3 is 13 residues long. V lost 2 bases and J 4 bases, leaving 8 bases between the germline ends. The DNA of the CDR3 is TGTGCCAGCAGCTTATGGCCTATAGAGACCCAGTACTTC. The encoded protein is CASSLWPIETQYF. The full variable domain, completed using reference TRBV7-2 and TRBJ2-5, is GAGVSQSPSNKVTEKGKDVELRCDPISGHTALYWYRQSLGQGLEFLIYFQGNSAPDKSGLPSDRFSAERTGGSVSTLTIQRTQQEDSAVYLCASSLWPIETQYFGPGTRLLVL.

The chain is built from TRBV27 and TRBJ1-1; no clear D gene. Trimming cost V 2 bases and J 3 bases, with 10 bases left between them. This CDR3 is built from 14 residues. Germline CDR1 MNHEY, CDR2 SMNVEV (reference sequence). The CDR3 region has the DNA TGTGCCAGCAGTTTAGGGCGCCTGCACACTGAAGCTTTCTTT. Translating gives CASSLGRLHTEAFF.

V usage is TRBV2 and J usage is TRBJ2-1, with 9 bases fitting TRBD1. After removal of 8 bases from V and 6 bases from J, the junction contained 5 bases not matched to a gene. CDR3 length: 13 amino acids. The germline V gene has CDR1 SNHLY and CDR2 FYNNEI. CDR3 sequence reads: CASGTGLGNEQFF. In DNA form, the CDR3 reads TGTGCCAGCGGGACAGGGTTAGGCAATGAGCAGTTCTTC.

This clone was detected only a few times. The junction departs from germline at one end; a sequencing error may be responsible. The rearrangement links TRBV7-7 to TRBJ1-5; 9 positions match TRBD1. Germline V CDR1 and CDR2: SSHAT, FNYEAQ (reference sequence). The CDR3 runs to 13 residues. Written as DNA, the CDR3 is TGTGCTAGCAGCGCGGACAGGGGCGCTCCCCAGCATTTT. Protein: CASSADRGAPQHF.

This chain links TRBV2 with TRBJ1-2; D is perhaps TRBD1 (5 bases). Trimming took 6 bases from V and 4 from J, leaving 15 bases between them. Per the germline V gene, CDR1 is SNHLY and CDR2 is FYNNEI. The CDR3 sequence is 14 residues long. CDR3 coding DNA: TGTGCCAGCAGCGGAAGGGACGGGGGCTATGGCTACACCTTC. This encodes CASSGRDGGYGYTF.

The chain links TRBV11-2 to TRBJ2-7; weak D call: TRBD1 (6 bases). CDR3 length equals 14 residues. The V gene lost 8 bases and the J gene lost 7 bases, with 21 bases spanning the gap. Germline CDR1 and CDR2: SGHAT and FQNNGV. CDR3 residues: CASGAGTRLGEQYF. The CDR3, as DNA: TGTGCCAGCGGGGCCGGGACACGCCTCGGGGAGCAGTACTTC. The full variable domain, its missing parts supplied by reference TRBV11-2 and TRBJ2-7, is EAGVAQSPRYKIIEKRQSVAFWCNPISGHATLYWYQQILGQGPKLLIQFQNNGVVDDSQLPKDRFSAERLKGVDSTLKIQPAKLEDSAVYLCASGAGTRLGEQYFGPGTRLTVT.

The DNA of the CDR3 is TGTGCCAGCAGTTTATCGGATAATTCACCCCTCCACTTT. It yields the protein CASSLSDNSPLHF. This sequence joins TRBV27 and TRBJ1-6, with D hard to call. V was cut by 0 bases and J by 5 bases, with 2 bases left in between. CDR3 size: 13 residues. Germline CDR1 reads MNHEY; CDR2 reads SMNVEV (reference sequence).

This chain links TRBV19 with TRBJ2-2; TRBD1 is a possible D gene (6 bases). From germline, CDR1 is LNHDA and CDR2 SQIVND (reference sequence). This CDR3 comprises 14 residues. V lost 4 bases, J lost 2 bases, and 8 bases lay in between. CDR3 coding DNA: TGTGCCAGTAGTACACAGGGTAACACCGGGGAGCTGTTTTTT. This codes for CASSTQGNTGELFF.

This CDR3 is CASNRDPNTEAFF. Here the CDR3 DNA reads TGTGCCAGTAACAGGGACCCCAACACTGAAGCTTTCTTT. The V and J genes are TRBV19 and TRBJ1-1, with D possibly TRBD1 on 6 matching bases. The CDR3 is 13 residues long. Germline-derived CDR1 and CDR2 are LNHDA and SQIVND (reference sequence). Trimming shortened V by 7 bases and J by 2 bases, and 11 bases separated the two germline ends.

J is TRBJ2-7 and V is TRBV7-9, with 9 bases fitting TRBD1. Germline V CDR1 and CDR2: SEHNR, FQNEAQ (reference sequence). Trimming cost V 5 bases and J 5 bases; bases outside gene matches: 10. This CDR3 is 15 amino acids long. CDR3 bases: TGTGCCAGCAGCCCTCCCGGGACAGGGACACACGAGCAGTACTTC. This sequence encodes CASSPPGTGTHEQYF. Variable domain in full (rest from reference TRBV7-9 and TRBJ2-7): DTGVSQNPRHKITKRGQNVTFRCDPISEHNRLYWYRQTLGQGPEFLTYFQNEAQLEKSRLLSDRFSAERPKGSFSTLEIQRTEQGDSAMYLCASSPPGTGTHEQYFGPGTRLTVT.

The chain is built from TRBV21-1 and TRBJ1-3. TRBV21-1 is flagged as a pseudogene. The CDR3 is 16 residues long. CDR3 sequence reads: CASSPPSAGAGNTIYF. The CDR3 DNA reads TGTGCCAGCAGCCCCCCATCGGCGGGTGCTGGAAACACCATATATTTT.

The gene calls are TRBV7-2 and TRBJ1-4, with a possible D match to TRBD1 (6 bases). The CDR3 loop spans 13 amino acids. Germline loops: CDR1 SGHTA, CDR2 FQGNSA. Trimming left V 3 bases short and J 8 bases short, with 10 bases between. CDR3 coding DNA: TGTGCCAGCAGCTTGAGGCAGGGGGAAAAACTGTTTTTT. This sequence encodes CASSLRQGEKLFF.

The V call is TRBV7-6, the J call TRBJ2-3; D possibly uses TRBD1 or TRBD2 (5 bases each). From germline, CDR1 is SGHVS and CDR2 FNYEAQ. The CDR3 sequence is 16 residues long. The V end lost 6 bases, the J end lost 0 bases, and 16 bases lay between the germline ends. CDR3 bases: TGTGCCAGCAGACCCTGGGCCGGGGCCAGCACAGATACGCAGTATTTT. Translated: CASRPWAGASTDTQYF.

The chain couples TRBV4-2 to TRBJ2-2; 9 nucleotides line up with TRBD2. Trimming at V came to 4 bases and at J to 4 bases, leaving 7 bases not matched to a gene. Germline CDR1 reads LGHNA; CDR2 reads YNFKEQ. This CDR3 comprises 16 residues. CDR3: CASSPRGGAVTGELFF. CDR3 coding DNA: TGTGCCAGCAGCCCCCGCGGGGGGGCGGTCACCGGGGAGCTGTTTTTT.

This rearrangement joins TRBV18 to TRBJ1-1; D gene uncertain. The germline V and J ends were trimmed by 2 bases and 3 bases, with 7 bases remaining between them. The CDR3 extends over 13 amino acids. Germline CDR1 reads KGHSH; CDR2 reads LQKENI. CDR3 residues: CASSPTLDTEAFF. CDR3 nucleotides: TGTGCCAGCTCACCAACTCTGGACACTGAAGCTTTCTTT.

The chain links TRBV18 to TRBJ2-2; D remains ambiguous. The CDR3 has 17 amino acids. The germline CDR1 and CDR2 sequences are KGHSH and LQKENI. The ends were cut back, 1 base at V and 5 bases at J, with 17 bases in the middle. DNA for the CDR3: TGTGCCAGCTCACCACACGGCGCGTGGGTGCGGACCGGGGAGCTGTTTTTT. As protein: CASSPHGAWVRTGELFF. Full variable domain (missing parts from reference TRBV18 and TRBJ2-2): NAGVMQNPRHLVRRRGQEARLRCSPMKGHSHVYWYRQLPEEGLKFMVYLQKENIIDESGMPKERFSAEFPKEGPSILRIQQVVRGDSAAYFCASSPHGAWVRTGELFFGEGSRLTVL.

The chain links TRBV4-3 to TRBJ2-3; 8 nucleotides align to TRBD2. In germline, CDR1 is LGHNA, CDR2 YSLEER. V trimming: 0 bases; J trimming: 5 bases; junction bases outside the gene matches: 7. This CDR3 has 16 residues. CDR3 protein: CASSQDRRGALDTQYF. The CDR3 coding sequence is TGCGCCAGCAGCCAAGATCGGCGGGGGGCCCTAGATACGCAGTATTTT.

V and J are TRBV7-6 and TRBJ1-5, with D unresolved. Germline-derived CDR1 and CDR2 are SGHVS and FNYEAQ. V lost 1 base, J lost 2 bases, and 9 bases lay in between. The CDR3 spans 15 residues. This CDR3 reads CASSLDSSGNQPQHF. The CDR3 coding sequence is TGTGCCAGCAGCTTAGATAGTTCGGGCAATCAGCCCCAGCATTTT.